A single sample gave rise to the 11 T cell receptor beta chains below, sequenced in a study of T cell clonality in common variable immunodeficiency. Whole-study results and caveats: In common variable immunodeficiency, TCR beta chains reportedly carried fewer deletions and N-nucleotide insertions.

Their antigens remain unidentified. Libraries were prepared by immunoSEQ multiplex PCR; TCRdb keeps only in-frame clonotypes and omits some of them. Recorded here are approximately 15,000 clones, none singletons. Sequencing was performed on peripheral blood mononuclear cells. The receptors here all came from a human donor with common variable immunodeficiency.

For this clone: The observed sequence ends 3 residues before the CDR3 terminus, with the missing tail filled in from the germline J gene. The V and J genes are TRBV30 and TRBJ2-5; the match to TRBD2 covers 9 bases. Per germline, CDR1 GTSNPN and CDR2 SVGIG (reference sequence). The junction had 7 bases not matched to a gene; V was cut back by 0 bases and J by 2 bases. The CDR3 totals 16 residues. CDR3 bases read: TGTGCCTGGAGTGTATCTAGCGGGGCCCAACAAGAGACC. This codes for CAWSVSSGAQQET. The whole CDR3 region reads CAWSVSSGAQQETQYF.

This clone was picked up a small number of times. The read finishes 3 residues shy of the CDR3 end, and the germline J gene is used to complete it. The rearrangement joins TRBV6-2 or TRBV6-3 to TRBJ2-1, with 8 bases aligning to TRBD2. Germline CDR1 and CDR2: MNHEY and SVGEGT. This CDR3 is 14 amino acids long. Losses at the gene ends were 2 bases for V and 6 bases for J; bases not matched to a gene: 3. The part of the CDR3 DNA that was read is TGTGCCAGCAGTTACCCAGGACTAGCCAATGAG. Translation gives CASSYPGLANE. The CDR3 reads in full as CASSYPGLANEQFF.

This clone has a handful of counts. The read gets to within 3 residues of the CDR3 end, and the germline J gene fills in the rest. The V and J genes are TRBV11-3 and TRBJ2-1, with TRBD2 matching 7 bases. Germline V gene lookup returns CDR1 SGHNT and CDR2 YENEEA. Unmatched junction bases numbered 9, after V lost 5 bases and J lost 5 bases. The CDR3 extends over 15 amino acids. The CDR3 region is CASSRSGGSHNEQFF. Incomplete CDR3 DNA: TGTGCCAGCAGCCGATCGGGGGGATCCCACAATGAG.

Comments on this clone: The CDR3 extends 3 residues past the end of the read, so its final part is completed from the germline J gene. This rearrangement joins TRBV7-3 to TRBJ2-5; TRBD2 aligns across 10 bases. The CDR3 length is 15 residues. J lost 5 bases, V lost 5 bases, and 8 bases had no gene match. Per the germline V gene, CDR1 is SGHTA and CDR2 is FQGTGA. CDR3 protein: CASSRTSGVLETQYF. The CDR3 bases that were read are TGTGCCAGCAGCCGCACTAGCGGGGTTCTTGAGACC.

This clone turned up a few times. The sequenced fragment ends 3 residues before the CDR3 boundary, so the rest is inferred from the germline J gene. This chain links TRBV29-1 with TRBJ2-7; maybe TRBD2 (6 bases). The CDR3 sequence is 13 residues long. Trimming pared 4 bases from V and 4 bases from J, leaving 14 bases between. CDR1 SQVTM and CDR2 ANQGSEA come from the germline V gene. This chain's CDR3 is CSVAREDSYEQYF. Partial CDR3 DNA: TGCAGCGTTGCCAGGGAGGATTCTTACGAG.

At least ten counts were recorded for this clone. The sequenced fragment ends 3 residues before the CDR3 boundary, so the rest is inferred from the germline J gene. The chain uses TRBV19 and TRBJ2-1, with 11 positions matching TRBD2. This CDR3 is built from 17 residues. Unmatched junction bases numbered 9, after V lost 5 bases and J lost 3 bases. CDR1 LNHDA and CDR2 SQIVND come from the germline V gene (reference sequence). Incomplete CDR3 DNA: TGTGCCAGTAGTTTCTCCCGACTAGCGGGGCTCTACAATGAG. Protein sequence: CASSFSRLAGLYNE. The CDR3 reads in full as CASSFSRLAGLYNEQFF. The entire variable domain, with the rest obtained from reference TRBV19 and TRBJ2-1, is as follows: DGGITQSPKYLFRKEGQNVTLSCEQNLNHDAMYWYRQDPGQGLRLIYYSQIVNDFQKGDIAEGYSVSREKKESFPLTVTSAQKNPTAFYLCASSFSRLAGLYNEQFFGPGTRLTVL.

This clone was found a few times. Read data end 3 residues before the CDR3 end; the end is taken from the germline J gene. The genes are TRBV29-1 and TRBJ2-7; TRBD1 matches 7 bases. CDR1 and CDR2 from the germline V gene are SQVTM and ANQGSEA. This CDR3 region has 13 residues. The junction had 3 bases not matched to a gene; V was cut back by 4 bases and J by 0 bases. CDR3 protein: CSVVGTVSYEQYF. CDR3 DNA, as far as it was read: TGCAGCGTTGTAGGGACAGTCTCCTACGAG.

This clone was counted a few times. From the germline J gene comes the end of the CDR3, since the read stops 3 residues before it. The rearrangement links TRBV7-9 to TRBJ2-1; tentatively, D is TRBD2 (6 bases). The length of the CDR3 is 14 residues. Germline CDR1 SEHNR, CDR2 FQNEAQ (reference sequence). Trimming shortened V by 0 bases and J by 4 bases, and 7 bases separated the two germline ends. CDR3 residues: CASSLAGTYNEQFF. Partial CDR3 DNA: TGTGCCAGCAGCTTAGCCGGGACTTACAATGAG.

This clone has a count of ten or more. The read stops 3 residues short of the end of the CDR3; the missing end is completed from the germline J gene. The chain links TRBV5-6 to TRBJ2-7, with 8 bases that match TRBD1. The CDR3 length is 15 residues. The germline V gene encodes CDR1 SGHDT and CDR2 YYEEEE. With 4 bases clipped from V and 1 base from J, the junction kept 7 bases outside the gene matches. CDR3 loop: CASSPQDRDSYEQYF. The DNA read from the CDR3 is TGTGCCAGCAGCCCACAGGACAGGGATTCCTACGAG.

This clone turned up a few times. The observed sequence ends 3 residues before the CDR3 terminus, with the missing tail filled in from the germline J gene. V usage is TRBV7-9 and J usage is TRBJ2-7, with D possibly being TRBD1 (5 bases). CDR3 size: 13 residues. In germline, CDR1 is SEHNR, CDR2 FQNEAQ (reference sequence). The V and J ends lost 1 base and 4 bases respectively, with 8 bases between them. CDR3: CASSLEGPYEQYF. CDR3 DNA, as far as it was read: TGTGCCAGCAGCTTAGAGGGGCCGTACGAG.

This clone was seen a few times. The sequenced fragment ends 3 residues before the CDR3 boundary, so the rest is inferred from the germline J gene. The chain employs TRBV7-8 and TRBJ2-2; 10 positions agree with TRBD1. CDR1 is SGHVS and CDR2 is FQNEAQ in the germline V gene. CDR3 length equals 18 residues. Trimming at V came to 5 bases and at J to 6 bases, leaving 15 bases not matched to a gene. CDR3 region: CASSKKQLGTGVSGELFF. CDR3 DNA, as far as it was read: TGTGCCAGCAGCAAGAAACAGCTTGGGACAGGGGTTTCCGGGGAG.